In its sample, the clone carrying this T cell receptor (beta chain) was seen many times. What it binds is not known. Each CDR3 protein is one row after TCRdb ran MiXCR on the 5' RACE reads. The sample contains about 53,000 distinct CDR3 sequences, approximately 9.2% of which appear only once. This sample was taken from a study of neurological immune-mediated disorders. Study findings and constraints: HTLV-1-associated myelopathy had the most TCR clonal expansion, and multiple sclerosis had the least, less than healthy controls. None of the CDR3 amino acid sequences of expanded clones were shared across subjects, and this suggested private repertoires in all groups.

This sample's time point: longitudinal time-point 3. A total of 2 million PBMCs stored at -80 degrees C provided the unsorted libraries. V was trimmed by 5 bases and J by 2 bases, leaving 19 bases between them. The CDR3 is 16 amino acids. The germline V gene has CDR1 SGHDT and CDR2 YYEEEE. This chain connects TRBV5-6 to TRBJ1-1; weak D call: TRBD1 (6 bases). The source material was PBMCs. This sequence was found in a woman in her 40s in good health. The CDR3 nucleotides read TGTGCCAGCAGTCCCTACTCAACAGGGTTTAACACTGAAGCTTTCTTT. Translating gives CASSPYSTGFNTEAFF.